This T cell receptor beta chain stems from a study of blood T cell repertoires in COVID-19. Across the whole study: Donors in the United States, Italy and Spain gave samples during acute or convalescent COVID-19. From T cells, B-cell-depleted T cells, or PBMCs came the material, which was cDNA or gDNA.

The germline V gene has CDR1 MDHEN and CDR2 SYDVKM. The CDR3 covers 16 residues. Trimming took 7 bases from V and 0 from J, leaving 17 bases between them. Authors' methods: Estimation of nucleated cell counts was performed using reference gene primer amplification. The assay was immunoSEQ multiplex PCR, and TCRdb's table has in-frame clones only and misses some. The V and J calls and clone size come from that table; D and trimming were worked out from the DNA. The table shows around 190,000 clones, with over 80% occurring only once. The chain has TRBV28 and TRBJ2-3; D perhaps matches TRBD2 (6 bases). The receptor was isolated from a man between 18 and 35 years old with acute COVID-19. The sequenced material came from PBMCs or T cells enriched from blood (not recorded which). The CDR3 protein is CASKSAGLLSTDTQYF. The CDR3 DNA sequence: TGTGCCAGCAAGTCTGCGGGACTCCTTAGCACAGATACGCAGTATTTT.